A selection of T cell receptor beta chains follows, all from one sample in a study of CD4 T cells in relation to SARS-CoV-2 and coronaviruses. Assay: immunoSEQ multiplex PCR; the TCRdb copy retains only in-frame clones and omits some. The sample has roughly 61,000 clones, 86% seen once. Source material: memory CD4+ T cells from PBMCs. The receptors here all came from a human donor in good health. CDR3s include the opening cysteine and the closing phenylalanine or tryptophan. Each record gives: clone size, J gene, D gene, V gene, CDR3 DNA, CDR3 protein. The D gene is left open where the match is weak. Size is omitted from some rows. Given values are once, few, many or a class for expanded clones.

>NA|TRBJ1-1|TRBD1|TRBV28
TGTGCCAGCAGTTTAACAGGGGTAACTGAAGCTTTCTTT
CASSLTGVTEAFF
>few|TRBJ2-3|NA|TRBV5-1
TGCGCCAGCAGCTTACAGGGCACAGATACGCAGTATTTT
CASSLQGTDTQYF
>NA|TRBJ1-2|TRBD1|TRBV28
TGTGCCAGCAGCGAGGGGGCTTCCAAAGGCTACACCTTC
CASSEGASKGYTF
>few|TRBJ2-2|TRBD2|TRBV28
TGTGCCAGCAGCCACGGGAGGCCGCTCACCGGGGAGCTGTTTTTT
CASSHGRPLTGELFF
>NA|TRBJ2-3|NA|TRBV6-5
TGTGCCAGCAGGGCACCCGCAGATACGCAGTATTTT
CASRAPADTQYF
>NA|TRBJ2-1|NA|TRBV11-1
TGTGCCAGCAGCACCTCTAGCGCTCCCCTCTACAATGAGCAGTTCTTC
CASSTSSAPLYNEQFF
>NA|TRBJ1-2|NA|TRBV21-1
TGTGCCAGCAGCAAACCCTGGGGGGGCGAAGGCTACACCTTC
CASSKPWGGEGYTF
>NA|TRBJ1-1|NA|TRBV7-9
TGTGCCAGCAGCTTAGCCGGGGAGAACACTGAAGCTTTCTTT
CASSLAGENTEAFF
>NA|TRBJ2-1|NA|TRBV6-5
TGTGCCAGCAGGGTCACGGGAGCCAACAATGAGCAGTTCTTC
CASRVTGANNEQFF
>NA|TRBJ2-4|NA|TRBV29-1
TGCAGCGGGGGGGAGAGGGGGCTAGCCAAAAACATTCAGTACTTC
CSGGERGLAKNIQYF
>NA|TRBJ2-7|TRBD1|TRBV5-1
TGCGCCAGCAACCGGGACAGACCTACCTACGAGCAGTACTTC
CASNRDRPTYEQYF